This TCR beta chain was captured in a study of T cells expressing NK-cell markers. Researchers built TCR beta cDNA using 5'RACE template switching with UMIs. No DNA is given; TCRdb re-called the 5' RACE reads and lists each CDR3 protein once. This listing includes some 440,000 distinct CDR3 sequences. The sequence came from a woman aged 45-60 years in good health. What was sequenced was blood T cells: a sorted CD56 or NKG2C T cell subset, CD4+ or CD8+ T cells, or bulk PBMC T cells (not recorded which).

CDR3 sequence: CASSPRTGKNGANVLTF. This sequence joins TRBV18 and TRBJ2-6; TCRdb's D call, TRBD1, is unchecked because there is no DNA. CDR1 and CDR2 (germline): KGHSH, LQKENI. The CDR3 consists of 17 residues.